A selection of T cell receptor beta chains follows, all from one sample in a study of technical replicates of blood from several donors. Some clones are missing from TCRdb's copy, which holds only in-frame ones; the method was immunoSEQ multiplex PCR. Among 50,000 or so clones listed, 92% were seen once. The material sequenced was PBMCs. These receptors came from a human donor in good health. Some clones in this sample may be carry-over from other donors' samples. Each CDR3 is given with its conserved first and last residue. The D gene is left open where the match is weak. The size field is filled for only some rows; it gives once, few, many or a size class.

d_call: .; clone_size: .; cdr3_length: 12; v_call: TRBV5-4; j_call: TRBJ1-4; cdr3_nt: TGTGCCAGCAGCGGCGCCGGGGAAAAACTGTTTTTT; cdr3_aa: CASSGAGEKLFF
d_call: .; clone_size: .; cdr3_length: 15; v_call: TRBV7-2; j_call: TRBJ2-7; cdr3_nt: TGTGCCAGCAGCTTATTGCCGGGAAGCTCCTACGAGCAGTACTTC; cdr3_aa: CASSLLPGSSYEQYF
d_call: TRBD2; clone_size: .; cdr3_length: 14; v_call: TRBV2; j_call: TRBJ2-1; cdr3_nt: TGTGCCAGCAGTTGGACTAGCGGGAAAAATGAGCAGTTCTTC; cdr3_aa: CASSWTSGKNEQFF
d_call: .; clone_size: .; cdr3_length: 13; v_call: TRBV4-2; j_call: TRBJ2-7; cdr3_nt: TGTGCCAGCAGCCAAGCTAGCAGCCACGAGCAGTACTTC; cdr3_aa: CASSQASSHEQYF
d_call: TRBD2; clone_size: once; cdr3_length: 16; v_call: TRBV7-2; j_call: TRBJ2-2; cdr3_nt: TGTGCCAGCAGCTCACGTAGCGGGAGTGGGTCCGGGGAGCTGTTTTTT; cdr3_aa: CASSSRSGSGSGELFF
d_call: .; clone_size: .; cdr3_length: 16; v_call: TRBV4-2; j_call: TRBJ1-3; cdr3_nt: TGTGCCAGCAGCCAAGATCAGGAGGGAACCCGAAACACCATATATTTT; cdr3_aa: CASSQDQEGTRNTIYF
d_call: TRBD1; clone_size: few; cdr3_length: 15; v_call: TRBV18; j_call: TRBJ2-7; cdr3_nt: TGTGCCAGCTACGCTCCCGAGACAGGGACCTACGAGCAGTACTTC; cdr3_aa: CASYAPETGTYEQYF
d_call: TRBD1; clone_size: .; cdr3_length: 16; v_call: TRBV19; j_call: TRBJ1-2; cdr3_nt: TGTGCCAGTAGCCTATTAACAGGGGGCACAGGCTATGGCTACACCTTC; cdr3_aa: CASSLLTGGTGYGYTF
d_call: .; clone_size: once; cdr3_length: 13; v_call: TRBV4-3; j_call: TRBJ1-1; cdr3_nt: TGCGCCAGCAGCCCAGGCAAGAACACTGAAGCTTTCTTT; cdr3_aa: CASSPGKNTEAFF
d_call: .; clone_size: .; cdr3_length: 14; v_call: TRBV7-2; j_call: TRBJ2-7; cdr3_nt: TGTGCCAGCAGCTTGATAGGGGATACCTACGAGCAGTACTTC; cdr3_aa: CASSLIGDTYEQYF
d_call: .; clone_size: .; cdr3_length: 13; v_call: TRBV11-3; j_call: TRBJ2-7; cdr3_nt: TGTGCCAGCAGCCCCCGAGGGGGCTACGAGCAGTACTTC; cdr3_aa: CASSPRGGYEQYF
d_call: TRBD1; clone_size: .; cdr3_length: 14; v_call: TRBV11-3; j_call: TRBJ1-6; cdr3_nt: TGTGCCAGCAGCGAGGGACAGCCCAATTCACCCCTCCACTTT; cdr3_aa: CASSEGQPNSPLHF
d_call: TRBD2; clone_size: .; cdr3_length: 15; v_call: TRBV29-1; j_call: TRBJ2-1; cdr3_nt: TGCAGCGTGGAAGGAGGTAGCGGGGACCTAAATGAGCAGTTCTTC; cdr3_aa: CSVEGGSGDLNEQFF
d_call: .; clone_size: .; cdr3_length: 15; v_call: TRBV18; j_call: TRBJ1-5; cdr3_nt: TGTGCCAGCTCACCTGCAGAGGGCCTCAATCAGCCCCAGCATTTT; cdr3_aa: CASSPAEGLNQPQHF
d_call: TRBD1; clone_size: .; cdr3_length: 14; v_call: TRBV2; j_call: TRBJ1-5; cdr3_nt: TGTGCCAGCAGTGGTGGACAGGGGGTTCAGCCCCAGCATTTT; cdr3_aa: CASSGGQGVQPQHF
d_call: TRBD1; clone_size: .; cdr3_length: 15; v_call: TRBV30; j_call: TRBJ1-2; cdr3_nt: TGTGCCTGGAGTGGGTGGACAGGGGGCGATACTGGCTACACCTTC; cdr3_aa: CAWSGWTGGDTGYTF
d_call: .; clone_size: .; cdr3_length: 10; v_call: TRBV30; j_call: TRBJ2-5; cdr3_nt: TGTGCCTGGGAGTTAGAGACCCAGTACTTC; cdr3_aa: CAWELETQYF
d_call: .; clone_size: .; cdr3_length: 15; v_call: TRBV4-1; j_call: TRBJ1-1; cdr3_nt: TGCGCCAGCAGCCAACCCGGGAGACGTAACACTGAAGCTTTCTTT; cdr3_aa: CASSQPGRRNTEAFF
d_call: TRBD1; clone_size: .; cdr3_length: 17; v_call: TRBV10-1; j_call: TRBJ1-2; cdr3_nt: TGCGCCAGCGGGGACGGACAGGGTAGTCGAAGTTGGTTTGGCTACACCTTC; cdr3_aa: CASGDGQGSRSWFGYTF
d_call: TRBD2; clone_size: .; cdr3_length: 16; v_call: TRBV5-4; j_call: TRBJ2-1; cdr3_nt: TGTGCCAGCAGCTACCTGGTGGGGACTAGCAGAAATGAGCAGTTCTTC; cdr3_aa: CASSYLVGTSRNEQFF
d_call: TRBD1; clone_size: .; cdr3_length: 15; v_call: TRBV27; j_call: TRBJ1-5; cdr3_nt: TGTGCCAGCAGTTCGACGACAGGGGCGAGTCAGCCCCAGCATTTT; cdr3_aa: CASSSTTGASQPQHF
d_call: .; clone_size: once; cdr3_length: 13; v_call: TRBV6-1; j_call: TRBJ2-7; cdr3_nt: TGTGCCAGCAGTGTGGAACAGGGTAACGAGCAGTACTTC; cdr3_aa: CASSVEQGNEQYF
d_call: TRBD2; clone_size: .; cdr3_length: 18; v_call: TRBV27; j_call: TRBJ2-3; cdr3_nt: TGTGCCAGCAGTTTAGGGAACGGAGCGGGAGTGAGGGCAGATACGCAGTATTTT; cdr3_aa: CASSLGNGAGVRADTQYF
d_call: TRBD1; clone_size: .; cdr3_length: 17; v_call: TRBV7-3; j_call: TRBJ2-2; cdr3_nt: TGTGCCAGCAGCTTAACGTCGGACAGGGCAGGCACCGGGGAGCTGTTTTTT; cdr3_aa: CASSLTSDRAGTGELFF
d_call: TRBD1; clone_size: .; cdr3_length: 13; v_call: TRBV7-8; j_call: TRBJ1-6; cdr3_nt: TGTGCCAGCAGCAAAGGACAGGGGGAGACCCTCCACTTT; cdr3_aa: CASSKGQGETLHF
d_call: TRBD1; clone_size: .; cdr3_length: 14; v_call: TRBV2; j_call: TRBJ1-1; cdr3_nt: TGTGCCAGCAGGGGACAGGCTACTAACACTGAAGCTTTCTTT; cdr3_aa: CASRGQATNTEAFF
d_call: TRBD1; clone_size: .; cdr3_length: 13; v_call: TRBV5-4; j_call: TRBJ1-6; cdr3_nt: TGTGCCAGCGGTCCTAAACAGGGGCCGCCCCTCCACTTT; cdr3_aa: CASGPKQGPPLHF
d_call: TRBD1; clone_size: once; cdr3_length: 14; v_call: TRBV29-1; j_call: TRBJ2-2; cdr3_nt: TGCAGCGTTCGGACAGGGGCGAACACCGGGGAGCTGTTTTTT; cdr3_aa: CSVRTGANTGELFF
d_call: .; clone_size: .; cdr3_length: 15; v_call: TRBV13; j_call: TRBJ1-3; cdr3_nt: TGTGCCAGCAGGCCCCCCCACAGGGATGGAAACACCATATATTTT; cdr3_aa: CASRPPHRDGNTIYF
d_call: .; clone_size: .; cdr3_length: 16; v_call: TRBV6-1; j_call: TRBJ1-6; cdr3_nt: TGTGCCAGCAGTGAAGATGGGACAAGACCAAATTCACCCCTCCACTTT; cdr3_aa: CASSEDGTRPNSPLHF
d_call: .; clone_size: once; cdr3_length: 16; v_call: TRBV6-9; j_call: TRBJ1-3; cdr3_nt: TGTGCCAGCAGGCCCGAAAGCCGCCCCTCTGGAAACACCATATATTTT; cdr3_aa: CASRPESRPSGNTIYF
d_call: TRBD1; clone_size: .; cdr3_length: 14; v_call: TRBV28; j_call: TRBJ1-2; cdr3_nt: TGTGCCAGCAGTTTACCGGGACAGATTTATGGCTACACCTTC; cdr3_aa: CASSLPGQIYGYTF
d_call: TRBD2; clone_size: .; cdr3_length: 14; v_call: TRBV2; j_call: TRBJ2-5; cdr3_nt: TGTGCCAGCAGAGAAGGGACTACTCAAGAGACCCAGTACTTC; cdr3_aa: CASREGTTQETQYF
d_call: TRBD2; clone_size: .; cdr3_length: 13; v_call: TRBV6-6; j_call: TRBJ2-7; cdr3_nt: TGTGCCAGCACTAGCGGGGGGACGTGGGAGCAGTACTTC; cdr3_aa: CASTSGGTWEQYF
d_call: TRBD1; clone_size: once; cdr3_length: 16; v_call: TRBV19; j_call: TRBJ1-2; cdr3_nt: TGTGCCAGTAGTCCCCCCGGGGACAGGGGAAGGAATGGCTACACCTTC; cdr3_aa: CASSPPGDRGRNGYTF
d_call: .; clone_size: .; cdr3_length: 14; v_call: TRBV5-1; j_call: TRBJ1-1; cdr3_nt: TGCGCCAGCAGCACCCCGGGACAAAACACTGAAGCTTTCTTT; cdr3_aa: CASSTPGQNTEAFF
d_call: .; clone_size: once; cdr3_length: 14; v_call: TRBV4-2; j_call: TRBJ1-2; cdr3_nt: TGTGCCAGCAGCCAGCCGGGACAACGGGTTGGCTACACCTTC; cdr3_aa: CASSQPGQRVGYTF
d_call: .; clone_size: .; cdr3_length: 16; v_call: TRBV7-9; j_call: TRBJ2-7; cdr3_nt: TGTGCCAGCAGCTCCCCCAGGGGTAGGATCTCCTACGAGCAGTACTTC; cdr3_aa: CASSSPRGRISYEQYF
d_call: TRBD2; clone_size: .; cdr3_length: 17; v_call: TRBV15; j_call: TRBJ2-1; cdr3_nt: TGTGCCACCAGCAGAAGTACCGGGACTAGCGGGGGAAATGAGCAGTTCTTC; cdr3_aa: CATSRSTGTSGGNEQFF
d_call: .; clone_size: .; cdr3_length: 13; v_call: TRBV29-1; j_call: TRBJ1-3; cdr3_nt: TGCAGCGTTAAGCAGGGTTCTGGAAACACCATATATTTT; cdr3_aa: CSVKQGSGNTIYF
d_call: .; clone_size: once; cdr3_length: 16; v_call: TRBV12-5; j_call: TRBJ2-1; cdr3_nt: TGTGCTAGTGGTTTGGACGGGAGTGTCGCCTACAATGAGCAGTTCTTC; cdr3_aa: CASGLDGSVAYNEQFF
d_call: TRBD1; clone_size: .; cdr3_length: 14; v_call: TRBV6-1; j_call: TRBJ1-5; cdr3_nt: TGTGCCAGCAGGGACAGGGAGGGCAATCAGCCCCAGCATTTT; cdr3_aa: CASRDREGNQPQHF
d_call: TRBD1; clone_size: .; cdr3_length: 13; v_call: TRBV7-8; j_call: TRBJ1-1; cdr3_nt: TGTGCCAGCAGCTTCACAGGGGGGACTGAAGCTTTCTTT; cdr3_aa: CASSFTGGTEAFF
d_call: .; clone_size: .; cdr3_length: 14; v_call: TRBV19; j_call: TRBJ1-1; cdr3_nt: TGTGCCAGTAGTAGCCAGGCAATGAACACTGAAGCTTTCTTT; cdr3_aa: CASSSQAMNTEAFF
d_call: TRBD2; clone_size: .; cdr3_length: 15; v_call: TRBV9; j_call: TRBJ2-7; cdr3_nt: TGTGCCAGCAGCGTAGCTAGCGGGAGTTTCTACGAGCAGTACTTC; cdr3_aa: CASSVASGSFYEQYF
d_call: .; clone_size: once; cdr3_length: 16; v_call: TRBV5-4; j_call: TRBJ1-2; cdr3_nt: TGTGCCAGCAGCTTGGCCGGCGTCAGGGCAGGGTATGGCTACACCTTC; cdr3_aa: CASSLAGVRAGYGYTF
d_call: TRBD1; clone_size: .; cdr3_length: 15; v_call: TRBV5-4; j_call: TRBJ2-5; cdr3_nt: TGTGCCAGCAGCTTACGCTCAGGGGGTGGAGAGACCCAGTACTTC; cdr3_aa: CASSLRSGGGETQYF
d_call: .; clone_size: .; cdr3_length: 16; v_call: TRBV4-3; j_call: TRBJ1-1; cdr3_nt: TGCGCCAGCAGCCCCAACCCCCGGGGGGCCGACTGGGGAGGTTTCTTT; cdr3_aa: CASSPNPRGADWGGFF
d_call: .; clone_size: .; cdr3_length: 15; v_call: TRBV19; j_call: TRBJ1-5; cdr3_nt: TGTGCCAGTAGCTATGAACAGGGTTTTGGGCAGCCCCAGCATTTT; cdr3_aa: CASSYEQGFGQPQHF
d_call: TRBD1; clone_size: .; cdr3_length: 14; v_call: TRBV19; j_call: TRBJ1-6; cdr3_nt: TGTGCCAGTAATCCGGGACAGTATAATTCACCCCTCCACTTT; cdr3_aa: CASNPGQYNSPLHF
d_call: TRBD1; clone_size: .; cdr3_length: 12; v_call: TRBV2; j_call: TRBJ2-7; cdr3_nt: TGTGCCAGCAGGACAGGGAAGGGCGAGCAGTACTTC; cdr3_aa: CASRTGKGEQYF
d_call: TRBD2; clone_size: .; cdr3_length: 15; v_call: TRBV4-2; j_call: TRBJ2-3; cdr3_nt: TGTGCCAGCAGCCAACTACTAGCGGGGGAAGATACGCAGTATTTT; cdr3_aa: CASSQLLAGEDTQYF
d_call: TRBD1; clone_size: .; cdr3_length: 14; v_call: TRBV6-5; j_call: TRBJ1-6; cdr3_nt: TGTGCCAGCAAAGGGACAGCCTATAATTCACCCCTCCACTTT; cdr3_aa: CASKGTAYNSPLHF